These T cell receptor beta chains were read from a single sample in a study of STAT5B mutations in CD4+ large granular lymphocyte leukemia. Generated by immunoSEQ multiplex PCR, the TCRdb table keeps only in-frame clones and is missing some. The table records about 26,000 clones, about 76% of them present only once. The sequenced material came from CD4+ T cells from blood buffy coats. The receptors shown here come from a human donor in good health. The CDR3 runs from the conserved cysteine through the conserved F or W. A D gene is named only where the DNA matches it firmly. Only some rows state a clone size, as once, few, many or a class for expanded clones.

cdr3_nt	cdr3_aa	clone_size	j_call	d_call	v_call
TGTGCCAGCAGCCAAGGGATCATAGAAAAACTGTTTTTT	CASSQGIIEKLFF	few	TRBJ1-4	.	TRBV4-2
TGTGCCAGTAGTCCGGGGGGTATGCGCAATCAGCCCCAGCATTTT	CASSPGGMRNQPQHF	few	TRBJ1-5	.	TRBV19
TGTGCCAGCAGCCAAGAAGGGTCAGCGGGAGATACGCAGTATTTT	CASSQEGSAGDTQYF	.	TRBJ2-3	.	TRBV4-2
TGTGCCAGCATCCCTAGAACAGGGGACGCAGATACGCAGTATTTT	CASIPRTGDADTQYF	.	TRBJ2-3	TRBD1	TRBV6-5
TGCGCCAGCAGCCCGGGACAGACGACCGGGGAGCTGTTTTTT	CASSPGQTTGELFF	.	TRBJ2-2	TRBD1	TRBV5-1
TGTGCCAGCAGCTTAGGGATTCGGTATGGCTACACCTTC	CASSLGIRYGYTF	few	TRBJ1-2	.	TRBV7-2
TGTGCCAGCAGCTTAGGGCTAGCGGAGTACAATGAGCAGTTCTTC	CASSLGLAEYNEQFF	.	TRBJ2-1	TRBD2	TRBV7-2
TGTGCCAGCAGCCCAGGACGGCGGACAACTAATGAAAAACTGTTTTTT	CASSPGRRTTNEKLFF	.	TRBJ1-4	.	TRBV5-8
TGTGCCAGCAGTCCCTCAGTCTATGGCTACACCTTC	CASSPSVYGYTF	.	TRBJ1-2	.	TRBV7-9
TGTGCCAGCAGTCCCGGCAGCGAAAAACTGTTTTTT	CASSPGSEKLFF	few	TRBJ1-4	.	TRBV2
TGCGCCAGCAGCTTGACTAGCGGGATTGGCACAGATACGCAGTATTTT	CASSLTSGIGTDTQYF	.	TRBJ2-3	TRBD2	TRBV5-1
TGTGCCAGCAGTTTTTTGGGACAGGCGGACTATGGCTACACCTTC	CASSFLGQADYGYTF	.	TRBJ1-2	TRBD1	TRBV2
TGTGCCAGCAGTGAGGGGGGGCGGTATGGCTACACCTTC	CASSEGGRYGYTF	.	TRBJ1-2	.	TRBV6-4
TGTGCCAGCAGCCCTAGCGGAACTAGCACAGATACGCAGTATTTT	CASSPSGTSTDTQYF	.	TRBJ2-3	TRBD2	TRBV7-9
TGTGCCAGCAGTTACGAAGCGGAACCCTACGAGCAGTACTTC	CASSYEAEPYEQYF	.	TRBJ2-7	.	TRBV6-5
TGTGCCAGCATGGCGTCAGGCCGCTATGGCTACACCTTC	CASMASGRYGYTF	.	TRBJ1-2	.	TRBV6-1
TGTGCCAGCAGCTTAGGATTCCAAGAGACCCAGTACTTC	CASSLGFQETQYF	once	TRBJ2-5	.	TRBV11-2
TGTGCCAGCAGCTTAGACGAGGGGCGGTATTCACCCCTCCACTTT	CASSLDEGRYSPLHF	few	TRBJ1-6	.	TRBV7-9
TGTGCCAGCAGCCTACAGGGCACGTATGGCTACACCTTC	CASSLQGTYGYTF	.	TRBJ1-2	.	TRBV7-3
TGTGCCAGCACCCCCCCCCAGGGTAGGGGCAATCAGCCCCAGCATTTT	CASTPPQGRGNQPQHF	.	TRBJ1-5	.	TRBV28
TGTGCCAGCAGTGAAGGGGCACTACAAGAGACCCAGTACTTC	CASSEGALQETQYF	.	TRBJ2-5	.	TRBV2
TGTGCCAGCAGTGCACAGGTCAACTATGGCTACACCTTC	CASSAQVNYGYTF	few	TRBJ1-2	.	TRBV6-6
TGCGCCAGCAGCTTGGCGCGGGCCCGGGGGGATACGCAGTATTTT	CASSLARARGDTQYF	.	TRBJ2-3	.	TRBV5-1
TGTGCCAGCAGCTATGGGGGGGAGGATGGCTACACCTTC	CASSYGGEDGYTF	.	TRBJ1-2	.	TRBV7-2
TGTGCCAGCAGCTTGTCAGGGACGGTGGAGCTGTTTTTT	CASSLSGTVELFF	once	TRBJ2-2	.	TRBV7-9
TGTGCCAGCAGTGCAGGGTATCGACAGCCCCAGCATTTT	CASSAGYRQPQHF	.	TRBJ1-5	.	TRBV6-1
TGTGCCAGCAGTGAACTTGTCAATCAGCCCCAGCATTTT	CASSELVNQPQHF	.	TRBJ1-5	.	TRBV6-1
TGTGCCAGCAGCTTTTACCGGGCTGAATCCTACGAGCAGTACTTC	CASSFYRAESYEQYF	.	TRBJ2-7	.	TRBV11-2
TGTGCCAGCAGTCCCAGGGGGCTTCGAGCTTTCTTT	CASSPRGLRAFF	.	TRBJ1-1	TRBD1	TRBV6-5
TGTGCCAGCAGCTCGCCTCCGGGACAGGCGCAAGAGACCCAGTACTTC	CASSSPPGQAQETQYF	.	TRBJ2-5	TRBD1	TRBV5-4
TGCGCCAGCAGCCAAGAACCCGGGTGGCCGAGCGACGAGCAGTACTTC	CASSQEPGWPSDEQYF	.	TRBJ2-7	.	TRBV4-3
TGTGCCAGCAGCTTATCACTCAGAGGTGGGGAGCTGTTTTTT	CASSLSLRGGELFF	.	TRBJ2-2	.	TRBV7-2
TGTGCCAGCAGCTCTGAAGAGGGCGAGCAGTACTTC	CASSSEEGEQYF	.	TRBJ2-7	.	TRBV11-3
TGTGCCAGCAACGGGGGTGCAACTAATGAAAAACTGTTTTTT	CASNGGATNEKLFF	.	TRBJ1-4	.	TRBV28
TGTGCCAGCAGCTTAGTAGCGGGAGGAGCCACAGATACGCAGTATTTT	CASSLVAGGATDTQYF	.	TRBJ2-3	TRBD2	TRBV7-9
TGTGCCAGCAGTTTGACAGGGAACTATGGCTACACCTTC	CASSLTGNYGYTF	few	TRBJ1-2	TRBD1	TRBV28
TGCGCCAGCAGCTTGGCTGCAGGTAACACCGGGGAGCTGTTTTTT	CASSLAAGNTGELFF	.	TRBJ2-2	.	TRBV5-1
TGTGCCAGCAGCTTAGCGTCCAGCACAGATACGCAGTATTTT	CASSLASSTDTQYF	.	TRBJ2-3	.	TRBV7-8
TGCGCCAGCGAACCGACAGGGGGGAATGGCTACACCTTC	CASEPTGGNGYTF	.	TRBJ1-2	TRBD1	TRBV10-1
TGTGCCAGTAGTACCTGGGATTCACCCCTCCACTTT	CASSTWDSPLHF	few	TRBJ1-6	.	TRBV19
TGTGCCAGCAGCTTACCCTCCCTCAATGAGCAGTTCTTC	CASSLPSLNEQFF	.	TRBJ2-1	.	TRBV7-2
TGTGCCAGCAGTATAACAGGGGGCATCGATTCACCCCTCCACTTT	CASSITGGIDSPLHF	.	TRBJ1-6	TRBD1	TRBV6-5
TGTGCCAGCAGCTTGACAGGCTCCTCTGGAAACACCATATATTTT	CASSLTGSSGNTIYF	.	TRBJ1-3	.	TRBV9
TGCAGCGTCGGGACTAGCGGGAGTCCTTACAATGAGCAGTTCTTC	CSVGTSGSPYNEQFF	.	TRBJ2-1	TRBD2	TRBV29-1
TGTGCCAGTTCGTGGCGGGAGTTAGGGGAGACCCAGTACTTC	CASSWRELGETQYF	.	TRBJ2-5	TRBD2	TRBV2
TGTGCCAGCTCCCCTAAGAGACAGGCGAACACTGAAGCTTTCTTT	CASSPKRQANTEAFF	.	TRBJ1-1	.	TRBV18
TGTGCCAGCGCGACAGGGGGAGGAGGCTACACCTTC	CASATGGGGYTF	.	TRBJ1-2	TRBD1	TRBV28
TGTGCCAGCTCACCAGGAGCCGGGATGGGGGCTAACTATGGCTACACCTTC	CASSPGAGMGANYGYTF	.	TRBJ1-2	.	TRBV18
TGTGCCAGCAGCTTAGAGATCGCGAGCGACAATGAGCAGTTCTTC	CASSLEIASDNEQFF	.	TRBJ2-1	.	TRBV7-2
TGCGCCAGCAGCGCTAGCGGGGGGGCCATAGATACGCAGTATTTT	CASSASGGAIDTQYF	once	TRBJ2-3	TRBD2	TRBV5-1
TGTGCCAGCAGCCAGGTCTACCCGCAAGAGACCCAGTACTTC	CASSQVYPQETQYF	.	TRBJ2-5	.	TRBV14
TGTGCCAGCAGTCCGCGACAGGGGGTTGGCAATCAGCCCCAGCATTTT	CASSPRQGVGNQPQHF	.	TRBJ1-5	TRBD1	TRBV27
TGTGCCAGCAGCGGGCTAGCGGGAGCAGATACGCAGTATTTT	CASSGLAGADTQYF	.	TRBJ2-3	TRBD2	TRBV9
TGTGCCAGCAGCTTAGAGGACATAAGGAGCTCCTACGAGCAGTACTTC	CASSLEDIRSSYEQYF	.	TRBJ2-7	.	TRBV7-2
TGTGCCAGCAGTTACTTGCTCGGGGGTCCCTACAATGAGCAGTTCTTC	CASSYLLGGPYNEQFF	.	TRBJ2-1	.	TRBV6-5
TGTGCCAGCACGGTTCTAGCGGGGGGGGCCGGGGAGCTGTTTTTT	CASTVLAGGAGELFF	.	TRBJ2-2	TRBD2	TRBV6-5
TGTGCCAGCAGTGTAACGGGGCGCGGGCGGGAGGGAGGACGTCTCTTCGGAAATGAGCAGTTCTTC	CASSVTGRGREGGRLFGNEQFF	once	TRBJ2-1	TRBD2	TRBV2
TGTGCCAGCACCGATCGCCCCGAGATGACCCAGTACTTC	CASTDRPEMTQYF	.	TRBJ2-5	.	TRBV28
TGCGCCAGCAGCCAAGATTCGGGAGCGAACATTCAGTACTTC	CASSQDSGANIQYF	.	TRBJ2-4	.	TRBV4-3